One sample yielded the 18 T cell receptor beta chains listed below, sequenced in a study of shared clonotypes between healthy human individuals. TCRdb keeps only in-frame clones here, not all; method: immunoSEQ multiplex PCR. The sample has about 2.4 million clones, 85% to 95% seen once. The sample taken for sequencing was naive CD4+ T cells sorted from blood. Specified subset: CD45RA+ positively selected. The receptors were sampled from a man aged 18 to 35 in good health.

This chain links TRBV4-3 with TRBJ1-1, with D possibly matching TRBD1 (6 bases). V lost 6 bases and J 1 base, leaving 12 bases between the germline ends. The CDR3 loop spans 14 amino acids. Germline V lookup: CDR1 LGHNA, CDR2 YSLEER. The CDR3 sequence is CASSHEGGNTEAFF. CDR3 bases: TGCGCCAGCAGTCATGAGGGGGGGAACACTGAAGCTTTCTTT.

Details on this clone: The same CDR3 also results from other DNA sequences found in this sample. J is TRBJ2-7 and V is TRBV6-1; 7 nucleotides align to TRBD1. Germline-derived CDR1 and CDR2 are MNHNS and SASEGT. This CDR3 is built from 14 residues. The V segment lost 6 bases and the J segment 0 bases; nucleotides outside the gene matches: 5. The CDR3 reads CASRPGQISYEQYF. The DNA of the CDR3 is TGTGCCAGCAGACCGGGACAGATCTCCTACGAGCAGTACTTC.

Here the CDR3 DNA reads TGTGCCACCAGCAGAGATAACAGGGGGCTGGAGACCCAGTACTTC. It encodes CATSRDNRGLETQYF. The chain carries TRBV15 and TRBJ2-5, with 9 bases fitting TRBD1. Losses at the gene ends were 0 bases for V and 5 bases for J; bases not matched to a gene: 4. The germline V gene encodes CDR1 LNHNV and CDR2 YYDKDF (reference sequence). This CDR3 contains 15 residues.

This clone was recorded once. V gene TRBV6-6 combines with J gene TRBJ2-7; 11 bases fit TRBD2. From germline, CDR1 is MNHNY and CDR2 SVGAGI (reference sequence). J lost 4 bases, V lost 3 bases, and 5 bases had no gene match. The CDR3 length is 15 residues. The CDR3: CASSYGLAGLYEQYF. CDR3 sequence (DNA): TGTGCCAGCAGTTATGGACTAGCGGGTCTTTACGAGCAGTACTTC.

This chain joins TRBV5-1 and TRBJ2-7; perhaps TRBD1 as D (5 bases). The V gene's germline CDR1 is SGHRS and CDR2 YFSETQ. The ends were cut back, 0 bases at V and 6 bases at J, with 16 bases in the middle. The CDR3 is made up of 15 amino acids. The CDR3 DNA reads as TGCGCCAGCAGCTTGGGGCCCACCTTAGACAGCGAGCAGTACTTC. As protein: CASSLGPTLDSEQYF.

This clone has a handful of counts. The chain recombines TRBV4-1 with TRBJ1-2; 7 bases are a match to TRBD1. V trimming: 2 bases; J trimming: 4 bases; junction bases outside the gene matches: 7. The germline V gene has CDR1 MGHRA and CDR2 YSYEKL. CDR3 length equals 15 residues. The CDR3 region has the DNA TGCGCCAGCAGCCAACCTACAGGGGATGGCTATGGCTACACCTTC. Encoded protein: CASSQPTGDGYGYTF.

In this sample, this clone turned up once. The chain is built from TRBV2 and TRBJ2-1; D call uncertain. The germline V gene encodes CDR1 SNHLY and CDR2 FYNNEI. This CDR3 region has 11 residues. Between the trimmed V and J ends, which lost 8 bases and 5 bases, there was a span of 7 bases. In DNA, the CDR3 is TGTGCCAGCGGGTCCCACAATGAGCAGTTCTTC. Amino acids: CASGSHNEQFF.

The chain links TRBV6-1 to TRBJ2-7; D possibly corresponds to TRBD2 (5 bases). Germline V gene data show CDR1 as MNHNS and CDR2 as SASEGT. The CDR3 is 15 residues long. V was cut by 7 bases and J by 2 bases, with 18 bases left in between. The CDR3 nucleotides read TGTGCCAGCATTGGCGGCGGACGACTACCCTACGAGCAGTACTTC. Translated, it gives CASIGGGRLPYEQYF.

The chain uses TRBV5-1 and TRBJ2-5; TRBD2 matches 13 bases. Losses at the gene ends were 4 bases for V and 4 bases for J; bases not matched to a gene: 7. The CDR3 extends over 16 amino acids. CDR1 SGHRS and CDR2 YFSETQ come from the germline V gene. CDR3 sequence reads: CASSTGLAGDGETQYF. The CDR3 DNA reads as TGCGCCAGCAGCACCGGACTAGCGGGGGATGGAGAGACCCAGTACTTC.

This rearrangement joins TRBV11-2 to TRBJ2-7; 8 bases align to TRBD1. The V gene's germline CDR1 is SGHAT and CDR2 FQNNGV. There are 15 residues in the CDR3. V was pared by 7 bases and J by 0 bases, with 8 bases of the junction left unmatched. CDR3 nucleotides: TGTGCCAGCACCGCCAGGGACAGGACCTCCTACGAGCAGTACTTC. This translates into CASTARDRTSYEQYF. Using reference TRBV11-2 and TRBJ2-7 for the parts outside the CDR3, the full variable domain is EAGVAQSPRYKIIEKRQSVAFWCNPISGHATLYWYQQILGQGPKLLIQFQNNGVVDDSQLPKDRFSAERLKGVDSTLKIQPAKLEDSAVYLCASTARDRTSYEQYFGPGTRLTVT.

The chain couples TRBV27 to TRBJ1-6, with D maybe TRBD1 (5 bases). From germline, CDR1 is MNHEY and CDR2 SMNVEV (reference sequence). Trimming took off 5 bases at V and 5 bases at J, with 31 bases between the two ends. The CDR3 covers 21 residues. The CDR3 DNA reads as TGTGCCAGCAGTCCATTACGGGGTAGGGCTCTCCGGACACCAGATAATTCACCCCTCCACTTT. As protein: CASSPLRGRALRTPDNSPLHF.

V gene TRBV7-2 combines with J gene TRBJ2-2; D might be TRBD2 (5 bases). Germline values: CDR1 SGHTA, CDR2 FQGNSA. V was cut by 0 bases and J by 3 bases, with 8 bases left in between. There are 15 residues in the CDR3. The chain's CDR3 is CASSLAGLHTGELFF. The DNA of the CDR3 is TGTGCCAGCAGCTTAGCTGGACTCCACACCGGGGAGCTGTTTTTT.

This chain joins TRBV9 and TRBJ2-1; 14 positions match TRBD2. The trim removed 2 bases at V and 8 bases at J, leaving 12 bases unmatched. The CDR3 spans 18 residues. Per germline, CDR1 SGDLS and CDR2 YYNGEE. Here the CDR3 reads CASSVSTATSGGADEQFF. The CDR3 nucleotides read TGTGCCAGCAGCGTCTCGACGGCGACTAGCGGGGGGGCGGATGAGCAGTTCTTC.

V and J are TRBV4-1 and TRBJ1-1; 8 bases align to TRBD1. Germline assignment: CDR1 MGHRA and CDR2 YSYEKL. J lost 1 base, V lost 1 base, and 2 bases had no gene match. The CDR3 loop spans 15 amino acids. The CDR3 coding sequence is TGCGCCAGCAGCCAAGGCAGGGGGCAGAACACTGAAGCTTTCTTT. It is translated as CASSQGRGQNTEAFF.

About this clone: This sample also contains other DNA sequences that code for the same CDR3. J is TRBJ2-2 and V is TRBV18, with TRBD1 as a possible D gene (5 bases). The length of the CDR3 is 15 residues. Trimming removed 3 bases from V and 1 base from J, with 9 bases in between. Germline-derived CDR1 and CDR2 are KGHSH and LQKENI. CDR3 nucleotide sequence: TGTGCCAGCTCACCCCCGCAGGGGAACACCGGGGAGCTGTTTTTT. Its translation: CASSPPQGNTGELFF.

This chain uses TRBV6-6 with TRBJ2-2; D gene uncertain. The CDR3 runs 13 residues. V dropped 6 bases and J dropped 6 bases, with 11 bases sitting between them. Germline V gene lookup returns CDR1 MNHNY and CDR2 SVGAGI (reference sequence). CDR3 residues: CASRPDGPGELFF. CDR3 DNA sequence: TGTGCCAGCAGACCCGACGGACCCGGGGAGCTGTTTTTT.

This rearrangement joins TRBV20-1 to TRBJ2-4, with 8 bases fitting TRBD2. CDR3 length: 11 amino acids. The germline V gene has CDR1 DFQATT and CDR2 SNEGSKA (reference sequence). V dropped 7 bases and J dropped 7; count of bases not matched to a gene: 3. CDR3 in DNA: TGCAGTGGTGAGCGGGAGAACATTCAGTACTTC. It yields the protein CSGERENIQYF.

This clone has more than one count but fewer than ten. Other DNA variants within this sample encode the same CDR3. The chain uses TRBV4-1 and TRBJ1-1; no reliable D call. Trimming removed 0 bases at V and 8 bases at J, with 10 bases between. Germline loops: CDR1 MGHRA, CDR2 YSYEKL. The CDR3 sequence is 13 residues long. CDR3 in DNA: TGCGCCAGCAGCCAAGACGAAGGGAGGGAAGCTTTCTTT. It is translated as CASSQDEGREAFF.